A single sample is the source of the 5 T cell receptor beta chains below, sequenced in a study of CD8 T cells in Susac syndrome. Reverse transcription of about 0.5 to 1 ug RNA was carried out with random hexamers. A single record per CDR3 protein comes from TCRdb applying MiXCR to the immunoSEQ multiplex PCR reads. The sample has 140,000 or so distinct CDR3 sequences, roughly 94% seen once. What was sequenced was CD4+ T cells from PBMCs. Every receptor here comes from a human donor in good health.

CDR3 nucleotide sequence: TGTGCCAGCGGGTTCAGGCGCCGACAGGGGCGTCACTACGAGCAGTACTTC. Amino acids: CASGFRRRQGRHYEQYF. J is TRBJ2-7 and V is TRBV12-3 or TRBV12-4; TRBD1 agrees at 8 bases. Unmatched junction bases numbered 18, after V lost 8 bases and J lost 3 bases. CDR3 length equals 17 residues.

The V gene is TRBV27, the J gene TRBJ2-1; tentative D call: TRBD1 (6 bases). The V and J ends lost 0 bases and 6 bases respectively, with 15 bases between them. This CDR3 region has 16 residues. The germline gives CDR1 MNHEY, CDR2 SMNVEV (reference sequence). CDR3 nucleotide sequence: TGTGCCAGCAGTTTATCACAGGGCGCGTGGGGCAATGAGCAGTTCTTC. Translated: CASSLSQGAWGNEQFF.

This chain links TRBV25-1 with TRBJ2-3; a possible D gene is TRBD2 (6 bases). The CDR3 sequence is 14 residues long. Germline CDR1 MGHDK, CDR2 SYGVNS. V shed 3 bases and J shed 2 bases, with 9 bases lying between them. The CDR3 sequence: CASSDGDFTDTQYF. In DNA, the CDR3 is TGTGCCAGCAGTGACGGGGACTTCACAGATACGCAGTATTTT.

The rearrangement links TRBV20-1 to TRBJ2-7; 10 nucleotides agree with TRBD2. The J segment lost 2 bases and the V segment lost 3 bases, leaving 4 bases of the junction unmatched. This CDR3 region has 14 residues. Germline V gives CDR1 DFQATT, CDR2 SNEGSKA (reference sequence). The CDR3, as DNA: TGCAGTGCTAGTAGGACTAGCGGTACCTACGAGCAGTACTTC. It is translated as CSASRTSGTYEQYF.

The chain couples TRBV27 to TRBJ2-5, with 9 nucleotides matching TRBD1. The CDR3 spans 15 residues. Germline assignment: CDR1 MNHEY and CDR2 SMNVEV (reference sequence). V gave up 5 bases and J gave up 6 bases; unmatched junction bases: 10. The CDR3 sequence is CASSTNQDRGQTQYF. The CDR3 DNA is TGTGCCAGCAGTACCAACCAGGACAGGGGTCAGACCCAGTACTTC.